The clone carrying this T cell receptor (beta chain) has ten or more counts. Its antigen is not known. The repertoire was sequenced with immunoSEQ multiplex PCR; TCRdb's copy has only in-frame clones and lacks some. Recorded here are 15,000 to 25,000 clones, none singletons. The data derive from a study of T cell clonality in common variable immunodeficiency. Study-wide results and limits: Repertoire-complication correlations in CVID were limited by patient heterogeneity. Common variable immunodeficiency TCR beta sequences reportedly had fewer deletions and N-nucleotide insertions.

Diagnosis required reduced IgG, IgA and/or IgM with specific antibody deficiency. Most patients and controls had Caucasian heritage. Blood came from CVID subjects not ill and not taking immunomodulatory or immunosuppressive medication. The TCR was taken from a human donor with common variable immunodeficiency. The material sequenced was peripheral blood mononuclear cells.

CDR3 bases read: TGCAGTGCCGCAGACTCTTACATT. Its translation is CSAADSYI. The full CDR3 reads CSAADSYIQYF. This rearrangement joins TRBV20-1 to TRBJ2-4; D call uncertain. Coverage ceases 3 residues before the CDR3 finishes, and the germline J gene fills in the end. Trimming took 6 bases from V and 8 from J, leaving 11 bases between them. CDR1 DFQATT and CDR2 SNEGSKA come from the germline V gene (reference sequence). This CDR3 comprises 11 residues.